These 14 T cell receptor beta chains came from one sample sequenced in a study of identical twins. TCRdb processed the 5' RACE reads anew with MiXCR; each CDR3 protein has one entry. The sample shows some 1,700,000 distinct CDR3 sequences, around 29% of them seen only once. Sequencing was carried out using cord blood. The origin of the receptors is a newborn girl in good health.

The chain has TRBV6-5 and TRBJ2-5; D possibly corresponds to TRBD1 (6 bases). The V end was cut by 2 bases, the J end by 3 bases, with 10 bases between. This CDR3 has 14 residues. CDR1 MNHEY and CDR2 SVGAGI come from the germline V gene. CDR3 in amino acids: CASSYLGQKETQYF. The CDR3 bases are TGTGCCAGCAGTTACCTCGGACAGAAAGAGACCCAGTACTTC.

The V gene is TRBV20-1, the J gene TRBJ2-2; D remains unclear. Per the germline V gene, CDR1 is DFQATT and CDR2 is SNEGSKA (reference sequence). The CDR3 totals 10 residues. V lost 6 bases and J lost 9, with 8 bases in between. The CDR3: CSATHRELFF. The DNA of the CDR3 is TGCAGTGCCACCCACCGGGAGCTGTTTTTT.

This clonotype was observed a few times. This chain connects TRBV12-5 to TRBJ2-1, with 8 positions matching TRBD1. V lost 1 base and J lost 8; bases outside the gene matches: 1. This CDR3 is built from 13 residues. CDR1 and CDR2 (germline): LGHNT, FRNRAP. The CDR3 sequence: CASGLAGGYEQFF. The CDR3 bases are TGTGCTAGTGGTTTGGCAGGGGGCTATGAGCAGTTCTTC.

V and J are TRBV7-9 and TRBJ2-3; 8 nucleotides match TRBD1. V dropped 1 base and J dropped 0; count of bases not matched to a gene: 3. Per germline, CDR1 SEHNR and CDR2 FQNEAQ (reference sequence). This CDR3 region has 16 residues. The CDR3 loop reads CASSLGTGWSTDTQYF. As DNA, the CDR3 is TGTGCCAGCAGCTTAGGGACAGGGTGGAGCACAGATACGCAGTATTTT.

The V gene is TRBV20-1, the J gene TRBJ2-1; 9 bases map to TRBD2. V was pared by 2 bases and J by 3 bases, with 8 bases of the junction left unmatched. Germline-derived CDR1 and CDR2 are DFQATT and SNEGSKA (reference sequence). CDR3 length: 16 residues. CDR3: CSARSLAGSGYNEQFF. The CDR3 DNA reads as TGCAGTGCTAGAAGCCTAGCGGGATCGGGCTACAATGAGCAGTTCTTC.

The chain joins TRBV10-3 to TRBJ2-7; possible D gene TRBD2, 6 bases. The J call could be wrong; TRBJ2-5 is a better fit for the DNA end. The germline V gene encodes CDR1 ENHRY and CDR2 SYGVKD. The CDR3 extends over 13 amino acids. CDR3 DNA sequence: TGTGCCATCGGAGGGCGGGAAGGGGAGACCCAGTACTTC. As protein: CAIGGREGETQYF.

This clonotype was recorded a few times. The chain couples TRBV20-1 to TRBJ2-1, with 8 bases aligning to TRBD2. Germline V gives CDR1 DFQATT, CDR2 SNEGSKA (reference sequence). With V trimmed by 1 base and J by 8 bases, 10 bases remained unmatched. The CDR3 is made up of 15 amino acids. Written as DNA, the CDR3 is TGCAGTGCTAGAGCCCCCGGGACTAGTGGCGATGAGCAGTTCTTC. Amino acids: CSARAPGTSGDEQFF.

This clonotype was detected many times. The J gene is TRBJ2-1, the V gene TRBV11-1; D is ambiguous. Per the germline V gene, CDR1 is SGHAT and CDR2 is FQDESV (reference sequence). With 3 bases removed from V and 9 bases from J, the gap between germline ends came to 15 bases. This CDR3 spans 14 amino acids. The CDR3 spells CASSFENKWGEQFF. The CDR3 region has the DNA TGTGCCAGCAGCTTTGAAAATAAGTGGGGTGAGCAGTTCTTC. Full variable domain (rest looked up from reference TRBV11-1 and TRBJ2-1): EAEVAQSPRYKITEKSQAVAFWCDPISGHATLYWYRQILGQGPELLVQFQDESVVDDSQLPKDRFSAERLKGVDSTLKIQPAELGDSAMYLCASSFENKWGEQFFGPGTRLTVL.

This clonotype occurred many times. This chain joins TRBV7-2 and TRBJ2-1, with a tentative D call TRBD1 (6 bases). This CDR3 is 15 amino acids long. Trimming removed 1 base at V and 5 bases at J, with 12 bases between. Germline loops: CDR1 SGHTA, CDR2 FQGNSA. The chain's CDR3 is CASSLGQDLNNEQFF. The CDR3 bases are TGTGCCAGCAGCTTAGGACAGGATCTGAACAATGAGCAGTTCTTC.

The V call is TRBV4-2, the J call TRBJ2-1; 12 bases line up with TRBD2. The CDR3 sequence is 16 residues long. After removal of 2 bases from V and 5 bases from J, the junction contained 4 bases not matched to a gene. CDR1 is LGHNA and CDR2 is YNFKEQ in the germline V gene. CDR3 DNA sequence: TGTGCCAGCAGCCAACCGACTAGCGGGGGAAACAATGAGCAGTTCTTC. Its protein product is CASSQPTSGGNNEQFF.

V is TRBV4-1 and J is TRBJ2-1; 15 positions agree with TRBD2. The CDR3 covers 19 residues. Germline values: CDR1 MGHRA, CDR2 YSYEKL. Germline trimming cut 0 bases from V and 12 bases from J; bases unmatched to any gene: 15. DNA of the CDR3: TGCGCCAGCAGCCAAGATTCGAGGGGACTAGCGGGAGGTATAAGGATGCAGTTCTTC. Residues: CASSQDSRGLAGGIRMQFF.

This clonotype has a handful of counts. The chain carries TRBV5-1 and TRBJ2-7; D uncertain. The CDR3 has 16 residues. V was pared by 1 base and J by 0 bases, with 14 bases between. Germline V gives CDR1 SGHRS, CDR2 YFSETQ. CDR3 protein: CASSLKALLSSYEQYF. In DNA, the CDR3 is TGCGCCAGCAGCTTGAAGGCCCTTCTGAGCTCCTACGAGCAGTACTTC.

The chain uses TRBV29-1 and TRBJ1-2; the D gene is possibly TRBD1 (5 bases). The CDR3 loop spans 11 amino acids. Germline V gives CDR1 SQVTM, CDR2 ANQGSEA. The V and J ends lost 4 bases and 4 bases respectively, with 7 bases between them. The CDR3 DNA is TGCAGCGTTGGGGACGGCTATGGCTACACCTTC. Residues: CSVGDGYGYTF.

Here the CDR3 reads CASSGTVPDYNEQYF. The CDR3 nucleotides are TGCGCCAGCAGCGGGACTGTCCCCGACTACAATGAGCAGTACTTC. This chain connects TRBV5-1 to TRBJ2-5, with a tentative D call TRBD2 (6 bases). V was pared by 4 bases and J by 11 bases, with 24 bases between. The CDR3 runs 15 residues. Germline CDR1 is SGHRS and CDR2 is YFSETQ.